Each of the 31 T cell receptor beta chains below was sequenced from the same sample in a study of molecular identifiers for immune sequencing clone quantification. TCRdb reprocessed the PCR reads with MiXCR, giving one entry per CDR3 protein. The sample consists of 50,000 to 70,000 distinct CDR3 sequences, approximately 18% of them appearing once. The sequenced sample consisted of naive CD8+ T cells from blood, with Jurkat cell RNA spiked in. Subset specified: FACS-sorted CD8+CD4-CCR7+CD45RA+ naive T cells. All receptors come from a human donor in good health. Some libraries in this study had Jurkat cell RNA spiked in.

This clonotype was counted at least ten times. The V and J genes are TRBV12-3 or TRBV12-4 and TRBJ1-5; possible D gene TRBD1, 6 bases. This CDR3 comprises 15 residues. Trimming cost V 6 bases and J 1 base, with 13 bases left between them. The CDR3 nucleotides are TGTGCCAGCAGAGGGGGGGTACAAAGCAATCAGCCCCAGCATTTT. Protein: CASRGGVQSNQPQHF.

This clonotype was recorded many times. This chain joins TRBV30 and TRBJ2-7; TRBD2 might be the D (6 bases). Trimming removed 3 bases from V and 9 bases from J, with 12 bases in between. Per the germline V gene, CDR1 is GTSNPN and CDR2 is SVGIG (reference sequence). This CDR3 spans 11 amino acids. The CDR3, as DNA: TGTGCCTGGAGGTCACTAGCTGGGCAGTACTTC. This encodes CAWRSLAGQYF.

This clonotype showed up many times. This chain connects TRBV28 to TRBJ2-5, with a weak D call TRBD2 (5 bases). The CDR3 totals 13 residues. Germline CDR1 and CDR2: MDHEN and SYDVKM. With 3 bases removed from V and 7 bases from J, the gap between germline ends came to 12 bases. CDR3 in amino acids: CASSFGNLATQYF. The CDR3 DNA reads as TGTGCCAGCAGTTTCGGGAACCTGGCGACCCAGTACTTC. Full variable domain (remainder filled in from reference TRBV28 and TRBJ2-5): DVKVTQSSRYLVKRTGEKVFLECVQDMDHENMFWYRQDPGLGLRLIYFSYDVKMKEKGDIPEGYSVSREKKERFSLILESASTNQTSMYLCASSFGNLATQYFGPGTRLLVL.

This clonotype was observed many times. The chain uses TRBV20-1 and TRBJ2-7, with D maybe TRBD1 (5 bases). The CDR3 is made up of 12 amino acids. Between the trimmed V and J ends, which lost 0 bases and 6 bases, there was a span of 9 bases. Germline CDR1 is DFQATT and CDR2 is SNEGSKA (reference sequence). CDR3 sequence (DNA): TGCAGTGCTAGAGATCAGGGATTCGAGCAGTACTTC. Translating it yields CSARDQGFEQYF.

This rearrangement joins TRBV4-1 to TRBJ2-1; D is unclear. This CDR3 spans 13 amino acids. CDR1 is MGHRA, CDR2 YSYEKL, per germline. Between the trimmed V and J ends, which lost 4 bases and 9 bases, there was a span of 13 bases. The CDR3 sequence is CASSPPAQLEQFF. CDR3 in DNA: TGCGCCAGCAGCCCACCGGCCCAGCTTGAGCAGTTCTTC.

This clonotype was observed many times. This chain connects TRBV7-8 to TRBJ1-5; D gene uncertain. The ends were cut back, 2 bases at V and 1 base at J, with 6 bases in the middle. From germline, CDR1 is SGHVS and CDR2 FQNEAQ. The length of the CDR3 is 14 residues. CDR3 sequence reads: CASSLRESNQPQHF. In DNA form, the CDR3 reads TGTGCCAGCAGCTTAAGGGAGAGCAATCAGCCCCAGCATTTT.

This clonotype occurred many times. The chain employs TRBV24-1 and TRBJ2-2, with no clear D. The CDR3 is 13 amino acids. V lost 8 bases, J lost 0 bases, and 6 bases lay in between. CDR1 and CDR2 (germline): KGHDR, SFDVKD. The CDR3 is CATTQANTGELFF. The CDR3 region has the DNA TGTGCCACCACGCAAGCGAACACCGGGGAGCTGTTTTTT.

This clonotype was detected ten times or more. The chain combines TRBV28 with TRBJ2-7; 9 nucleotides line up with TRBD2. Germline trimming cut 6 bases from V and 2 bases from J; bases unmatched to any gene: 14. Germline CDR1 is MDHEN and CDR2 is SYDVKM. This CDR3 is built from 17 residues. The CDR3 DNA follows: TGTGCCAGCAGCCCATCCCTCCGACTAGCGGTTACCTACGAGCAGTACTTC. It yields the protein CASSPSLRLAVTYEQYF.

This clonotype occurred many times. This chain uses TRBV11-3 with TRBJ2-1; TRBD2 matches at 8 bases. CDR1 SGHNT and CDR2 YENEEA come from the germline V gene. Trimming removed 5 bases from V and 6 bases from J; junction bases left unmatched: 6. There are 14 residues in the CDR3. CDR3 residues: CASSARTSFNEQFF. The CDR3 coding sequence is TGTGCCAGCAGCGCTAGGACTAGCTTCAATGAGCAGTTCTTC.

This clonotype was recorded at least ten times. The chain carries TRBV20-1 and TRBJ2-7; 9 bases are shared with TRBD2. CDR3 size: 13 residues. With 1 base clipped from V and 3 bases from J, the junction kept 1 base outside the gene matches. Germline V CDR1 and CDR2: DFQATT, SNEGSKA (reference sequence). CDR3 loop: CSARGTSDYEQYF. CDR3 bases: TGCAGTGCTAGAGGGACTAGCGACTACGAGCAGTACTTC.

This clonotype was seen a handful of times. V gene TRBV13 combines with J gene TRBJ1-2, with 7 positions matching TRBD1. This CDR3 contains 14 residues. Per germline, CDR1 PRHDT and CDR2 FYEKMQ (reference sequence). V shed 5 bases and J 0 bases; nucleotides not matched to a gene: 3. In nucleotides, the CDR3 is TGTGCCAGCAGCCCCGGGACAGCTAACTATGGCTACACCTTC. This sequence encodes CASSPGTANYGYTF.

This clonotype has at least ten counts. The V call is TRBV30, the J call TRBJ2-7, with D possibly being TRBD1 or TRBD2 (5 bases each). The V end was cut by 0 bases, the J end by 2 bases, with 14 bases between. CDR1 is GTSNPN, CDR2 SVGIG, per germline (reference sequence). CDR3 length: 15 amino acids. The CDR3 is CAWSVLGRGAYEQYF. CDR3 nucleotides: TGTGCCTGGAGTGTACTGGGAAGGGGAGCCTACGAGCAGTACTTC.

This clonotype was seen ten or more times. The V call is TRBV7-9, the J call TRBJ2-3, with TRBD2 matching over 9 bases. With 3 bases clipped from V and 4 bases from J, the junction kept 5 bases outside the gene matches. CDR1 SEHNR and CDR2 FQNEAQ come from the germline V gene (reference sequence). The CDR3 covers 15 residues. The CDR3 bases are TGTGCCAGCAGCTTTCCCGGGACTAGCCCAGATACGCAGTATTTT. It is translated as CASSFPGTSPDTQYF.

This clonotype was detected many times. CDR3 amino acids: CASSWGTGGASEAFF. The CDR3 bases are TGTGCCAGCAGTTGGGGGACAGGGGGCGCTTCTGAAGCTTTCTTT. The rearrangement uses TRBV28 and TRBJ1-1; 12 bases agree with TRBD1. Germline CDR1 reads MDHEN; CDR2 reads SYDVKM. CDR3 size: 15 residues. The V gene end was trimmed by 4 bases and the J gene end by 6 bases; junction bases not matched to a gene: 6.

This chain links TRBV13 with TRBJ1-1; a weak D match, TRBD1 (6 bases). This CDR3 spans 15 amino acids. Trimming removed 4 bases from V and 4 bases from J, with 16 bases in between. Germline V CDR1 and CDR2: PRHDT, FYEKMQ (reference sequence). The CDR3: CASSSRGLLGTEAFF. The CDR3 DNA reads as TGTGCCAGCAGCTCCCGGGGGCTTCTAGGCACTGAAGCTTTCTTT.

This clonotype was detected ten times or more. CDR3 sequence (DNA): TGTGCCAGCAGCTCTAGCGCGGCTTACGGGGAGCTGTTTTTT. This translates into CASSSSAAYGELFF. The chain combines TRBV7-9 with TRBJ2-2; a weak D match, TRBD2 (6 bases). Trimming shortened V by 4 bases and J by 7 bases, and 13 bases separated the two germline ends. CDR1 and CDR2 (germline): SEHNR, FQNEAQ (reference sequence). This CDR3 has 14 residues.

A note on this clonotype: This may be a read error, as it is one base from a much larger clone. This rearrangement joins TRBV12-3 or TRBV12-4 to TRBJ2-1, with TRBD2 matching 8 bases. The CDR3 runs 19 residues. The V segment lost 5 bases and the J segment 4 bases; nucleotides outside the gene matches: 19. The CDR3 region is CASSIMNLSGGSSYNEQFF. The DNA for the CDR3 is TGTGCCAGCAGTATCATGAATCTCTCGGGAGGGTCCTCTTACAATGAGCAGTTCTTC.

In DNA form, the CDR3 reads TGTGCCAGCAGCGTAGGCCGTTACCCGACGACCAATGAGCAGTTCTTC. It encodes CASSVGRYPTTNEQFF. The genes are TRBV9 and TRBJ2-1; D ambiguous. The V end lost 0 bases, the J end lost 6 bases, and 16 bases lay between the germline ends. There are 16 residues in the CDR3. CDR1 is SGDLS and CDR2 is YYNGEE in the germline V gene.

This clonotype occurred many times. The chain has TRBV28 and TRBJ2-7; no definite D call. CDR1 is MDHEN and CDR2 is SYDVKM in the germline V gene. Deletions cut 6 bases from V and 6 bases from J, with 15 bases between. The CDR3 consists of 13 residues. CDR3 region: CASRATMGSEQYF. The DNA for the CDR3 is TGTGCCAGCAGAGCGACGATGGGGTCCGAGCAGTACTTC. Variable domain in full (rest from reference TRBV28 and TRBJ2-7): DVKVTQSSRYLVKRTGEKVFLECVQDMDHENMFWYRQDPGLGLRLIYFSYDVKMKEKGDIPEGYSVSREKKERFSLILESASTNQTSMYLCASRATMGSEQYFGPGTRLTVT.

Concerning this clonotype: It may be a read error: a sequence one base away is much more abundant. The CDR3 is CAGSPVAGGTDTQYF. Here the CDR3 DNA reads TGTGCCGGCAGTCCCGTAGCGGGAGGGACAGATACGCAGTATTTT. The chain carries TRBV12-3 or TRBV12-4 and TRBJ2-3; TRBD2 aligns across 11 bases. The CDR3 is 15 amino acids.

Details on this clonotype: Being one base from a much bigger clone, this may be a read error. CDR3 nucleotides: TGCGCCAGCAGCCCTGGGACAGGGACAATGGGTACTGGAGCTTTCTTT. Encoded protein: CASSPGTGTMGTGAFF. This chain joins TRBV5-1 and TRBJ1-1; 9 bases are a match to TRBD1. The CDR3 totals 16 residues. Germline CDR1 and CDR2: SGHRS and YFSETQ.

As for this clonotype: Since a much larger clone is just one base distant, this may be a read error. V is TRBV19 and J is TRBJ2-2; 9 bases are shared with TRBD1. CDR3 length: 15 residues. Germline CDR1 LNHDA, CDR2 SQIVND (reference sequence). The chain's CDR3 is CASSRDREATGELVF. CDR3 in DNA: TGTGCCAGTAGTAGGGACAGGGAAGCCACCGGGGAGCTGGTTTTT.

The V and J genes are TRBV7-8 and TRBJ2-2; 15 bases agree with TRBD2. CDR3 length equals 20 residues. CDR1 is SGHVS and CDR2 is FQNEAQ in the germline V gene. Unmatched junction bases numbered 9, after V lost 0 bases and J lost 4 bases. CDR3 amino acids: CASSLASLGLAGGITGELFF. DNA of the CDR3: TGTGCCAGCAGCTTAGCCTCCCTGGGACTAGCGGGAGGAATCACCGGGGAGCTGTTTTTT. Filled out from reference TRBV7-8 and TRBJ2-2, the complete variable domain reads GAGVSQSPRYKVAKRGQDVALRCDPISGHVSLFWYQQALGQGPEFLTYFQNEAQLDKSGLPSDRFFAERPEGSVSTLKIQRTQQEDSAVYLCASSLASLGLAGGITGELFFGEGSRLTVL.

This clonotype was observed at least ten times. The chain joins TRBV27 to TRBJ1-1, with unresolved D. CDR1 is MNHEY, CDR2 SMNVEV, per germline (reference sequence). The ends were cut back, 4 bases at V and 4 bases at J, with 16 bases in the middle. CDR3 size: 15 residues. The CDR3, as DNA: TGTGCCAGCAGTTCTGGAGGTACTTGGGGCACTGAAGCTTTCTTT. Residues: CASSSGGTWGTEAFF.

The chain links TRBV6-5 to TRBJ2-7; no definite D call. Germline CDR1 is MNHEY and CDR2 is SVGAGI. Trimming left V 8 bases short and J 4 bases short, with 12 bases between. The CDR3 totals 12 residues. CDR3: CASPTPRYEQYF. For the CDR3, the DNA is TGTGCCAGCCCGACACCTCGATACGAGCAGTACTTC.

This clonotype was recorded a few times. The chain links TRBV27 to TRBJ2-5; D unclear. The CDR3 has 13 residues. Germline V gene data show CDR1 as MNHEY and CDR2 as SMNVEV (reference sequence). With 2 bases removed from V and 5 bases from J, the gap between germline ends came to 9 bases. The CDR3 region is CASSLGMAETQYF. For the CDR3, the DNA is TGTGCCAGCAGTTTAGGCATGGCGGAGACCCAGTACTTC.

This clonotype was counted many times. The CDR3 DNA is TGTGCCTGGAGTTCGAACTGGGGCACTGAAGCTTTCTTT. This encodes CAWSSNWGTEAFF. The J gene is TRBJ1-1, the V gene TRBV30; D remains ambiguous. Germline lookup yields CDR1 GTSNPN and CDR2 SVGIG (reference sequence). The V end was cut by 2 bases, the J end by 4 bases, with 11 bases between. The CDR3 loop spans 13 amino acids.

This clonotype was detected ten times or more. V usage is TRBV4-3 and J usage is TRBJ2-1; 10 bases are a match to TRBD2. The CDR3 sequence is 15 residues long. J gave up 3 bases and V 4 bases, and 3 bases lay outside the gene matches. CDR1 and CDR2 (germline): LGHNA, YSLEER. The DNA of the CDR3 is TGCGCCAGCAGCCTACTAGCGGGAAACTACAATGAGCAGTTCTTC. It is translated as CASSLLAGNYNEQFF.

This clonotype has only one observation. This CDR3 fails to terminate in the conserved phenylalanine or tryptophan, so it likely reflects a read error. The CDR3 is CASSLQIYAESTYNEQFY. In nucleotides, the CDR3 is TGCGCCAGCAGCTTGCAAATCTATGCGGAGAGTACCTACAATGAGCAGTTCTAC. The chain has TRBV5-1 and TRBJ2-1; unclear D gene. V lost 1 base and J lost 2, with 19 bases in between. The CDR3 runs to 18 residues. CDR1 SGHRS and CDR2 YFSETQ come from the germline V gene.

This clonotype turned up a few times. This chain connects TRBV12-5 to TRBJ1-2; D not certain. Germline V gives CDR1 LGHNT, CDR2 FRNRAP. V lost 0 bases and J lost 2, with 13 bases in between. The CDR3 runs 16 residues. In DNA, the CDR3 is TGTGCTAGTGGTTTGGTACCCATCCGCAGCAACTATGGCTACACCTTC. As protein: CASGLVPIRSNYGYTF.

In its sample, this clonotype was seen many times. The CDR3 DNA reads as TGTGCCAGCAGTTTATTGAGGAGTGTGGGAGGGCCCCCAGATACGCAGTATTTT. It encodes CASSLLRSVGGPPDTQYF. The genes are TRBV27 and TRBJ2-3; 7 bases are shared with TRBD2. Germline V gene sequence: CDR1 MNHEY, CDR2 SMNVEV (reference sequence). With V trimmed by 1 base and J by 4 bases, 14 bases remained unmatched. The CDR3 is 18 amino acids.